The 27 T cell receptor beta chains below all came from one sample that was sequenced in a study of STAT5B mutations in CD4+ large granular lymphocyte leukemia. The assay was immunoSEQ multiplex PCR, and TCRdb's table has in-frame clones only and misses some. This sample carries some 29,000 clones, more than 60% of them seen once, and the ten largest clones take approximately 6.2%. Material for sequencing was CD4+ T cells from blood buffy coats. The receptors originated from a human donor in good health.

The rearrangement joins TRBV9 to TRBJ2-5; 13 positions match TRBD2. Trimming took 0 bases from V and 4 from J; bases not matched to a gene: 0. The CDR3 is made up of 15 amino acids. The germline gives CDR1 SGDLS, CDR2 YYNGEE. CDR3 nucleotides: TGTGCCAGCAGCGTAGGACTAGCGGGGGGAGAGACCCAGTACTTC. Protein product: CASSVGLAGGETQYF.

This clone came up once. The chain recombines TRBV4-3 with TRBJ1-2; D uncertain. The germline V gene has CDR1 LGHNA and CDR2 YSLEER. The ends were cut back, 0 bases at V and 0 bases at J, with 8 bases in the middle. This CDR3 comprises 15 residues. The CDR3: CASSQEGPANYGYTF. In nucleotides, the CDR3 is TGCGCCAGCAGCCAAGAAGGACCAGCTAACTATGGCTACACCTTC.

The chain couples TRBV6-6 to TRBJ2-2, with TRBD1 matching over 9 bases. Germline lookup yields CDR1 MNHNY and CDR2 SVGAGI (reference sequence). This CDR3 region has 16 residues. V shed 6 bases and J 4 bases; nucleotides not matched to a gene: 9. The CDR3, as DNA: TGTGCCAGCAGCCCCGGGACAGGGAAGTTCACCGGGGAGCTGTTTTTT. Its protein is CASSPGTGKFTGELFF.

The J gene is TRBJ2-3, the V gene TRBV15, with a tentative D call TRBD2 (7 bases). V lost 5 bases, J lost 3 bases, and 18 bases lay in between. Germline loops: CDR1 LNHNV, CDR2 YYDKDF (reference sequence). The CDR3 covers 16 residues. The CDR3 coding sequence is TGTGCCACCAGCCGCAGATCCGGGGGGCGGACAGATACGCAGTATTTT. This translates into CATSRRSGGRTDTQYF.

The J gene is TRBJ2-3, the V gene TRBV7-2; a weak D match, TRBD1 (5 bases). V was clipped by 5 bases and J by 3 bases, with 12 bases between them. The germline CDR1 and CDR2 sequences are SGHTA and FQGNSA. The CDR3 totals 14 residues. CDR3 sequence: CASSPRGATDTQYF. CDR3 nucleotide sequence: TGTGCCAGCAGCCCTCGTGGGGCAACAGATACGCAGTATTTT.

This clone was observed a single time. The J gene is TRBJ2-3, the V gene TRBV7-2; TRBD2 matches 10 bases. The CDR3 length is 16 residues. Germline V gives CDR1 SGHTA, CDR2 FQGNSA. V shed 5 bases, J shed 3 bases, and the junction held 8 bases outside the gene matches. Here the CDR3 DNA reads TGTGCCAGCAGCCTTTTAGCGGGGGGCGGTACAGATACGCAGTATTTT. This translates into CASSLLAGGGTDTQYF.

V is TRBV7-2 and J is TRBJ2-3; 9 bases are a match to TRBD2. The CDR3 loop spans 16 amino acids. The germline gives CDR1 SGHTA, CDR2 FQGNSA. The trim removed 2 bases at V and 5 bases at J, leaving 8 bases unmatched. The CDR3 here is CASSLWGGGALDTQYF. In DNA, the CDR3 is TGTGCCAGCAGCTTATGGGGCGGGGGGGCCCTAGATACGCAGTATTTT.

The chain combines TRBV7-2 with TRBJ2-1, with D perhaps matching TRBD1 (6 bases). The CDR3 sequence is 15 residues long. Looked up from germline, CDR1 is SGHTA and CDR2 is FQGNSA. V lost 0 bases and J lost 6, with 12 bases in between. The CDR3: CASSLAGAQGNEQFF. The DNA of the CDR3 is TGTGCCAGCAGCTTAGCGGGGGCCCAGGGCAATGAGCAGTTCTTC.

This rearrangement joins TRBV2 to TRBJ2-3, with D unclear. This CDR3 is 14 amino acids long. Looked up from germline, CDR1 is SNHLY and CDR2 is FYNNEI. V dropped 4 bases and J dropped 2 bases, with 10 bases sitting between them. For the CDR3, the DNA is TGTGCCAGCAGTGGCCTCTCATACACAGATACGCAGTATTTT. It specifies CASSGLSYTDTQYF.

This sequence joins TRBV4-1 and TRBJ2-6, with no clear D. V lost 5 bases and J 0 bases, leaving 8 bases between the germline ends. Germline V gives CDR1 MGHRA, CDR2 YSYEKL. CDR3 size: 15 residues. For the CDR3, the DNA is TGCGCCAGCAGCTCGACTGTCTCTGGGGCCAACGTCCTGACTTTC. This gives the protein CASSSTVSGANVLTF.

This chain connects TRBV7-7 to TRBJ2-2, with D perhaps being TRBD1 or TRBD2 (5 bases each). Trimming left V 5 bases short and J 1 base short, with 8 bases between. CDR1 SSHAT and CDR2 FNYEAQ come from the germline V gene (reference sequence). There are 14 residues in the CDR3. The DNA of the CDR3 is TGTGCCAGCAGCGAGGGACGGAACACCGGGGAGCTGTTTTTT. Translated, it gives CASSEGRNTGELFF.

The chain uses TRBV5-1 and TRBJ2-5; 8 bases are a match to TRBD1. V shed 4 bases and J 2 bases; nucleotides not matched to a gene: 25. CDR1 and CDR2 (germline): SGHRS, YFSETQ. This CDR3 is 21 amino acids long. DNA for the CDR3: TGCGCCAGCAGCCTTGGGACAGGCCGGACTCCCCCCCGAGGTGTACAAGAGACCCAGTACTTC. Its translation: CASSLGTGRTPPRGVQETQYF.

V usage is TRBV7-9 and J usage is TRBJ2-3; TRBD2 matches 8 bases. Per germline, CDR1 SEHNR and CDR2 FQNEAQ (reference sequence). V was clipped by 5 bases and J by 7 bases; unmatched bases: 14. This CDR3 has 16 amino acids. The chain's CDR3 is CASSHLGRGGRNTQYF. The CDR3, as DNA: TGTGCCAGCAGCCACCTGGGACGGGGGGGCCGCAATACGCAGTATTTT.

This chain joins TRBV4-3 and TRBJ2-5, with D possibly being TRBD2 (5 bases). This CDR3 spans 16 amino acids. V gave up 0 bases and J gave up 6 bases, with 17 bases separating them. The germline gives CDR1 LGHNA, CDR2 YSLEER. As DNA, the CDR3 is TGCGCCAGCAGCCAAGATATTACGGCGGGCCCTCAGACCCAGTACTTC. This codes for CASSQDITAGPQTQYF.

The genes are TRBV4-3 and TRBJ1-2; 9 bases line up with TRBD1. The CDR3 loop spans 15 amino acids. After removal of 3 bases from V and 4 bases from J, the junction contained 6 bases not matched to a gene. Germline CDR1 and CDR2: LGHNA and YSLEER. The CDR3 region is CASSQDRGPIYGYTF. The CDR3 nucleotides read TGCGCCAGCAGCCAGGACAGGGGACCCATCTATGGCTACACCTTC.

The gene calls are TRBV5-1 and TRBJ1-4; TRBD1 aligns across 7 bases. Losses at the gene ends were 4 bases for V and 12 bases for J; bases not matched to a gene: 12. The CDR3 runs to 14 residues. Germline-derived CDR1 and CDR2 are SGHRS and YFSETQ. The CDR3 here is CASSLWGDREQLFF. The CDR3 DNA sequence: TGCGCCAGCAGCCTTTGGGGGGACAGAGAACAACTGTTTTTT. Variable domain in full (rest from reference TRBV5-1 and TRBJ1-4): KAGVTQTPRYLIKTRGQQVTLSCSPISGHRSVSWYQQTPGQGLQFLFEYFSETQRNKGNFPGRFSGRQFSNSRSEMNVSTLELGDSALYLCASSLWGDREQLFFGSGTQLSVL.

In DNA form, the CDR3 reads TGTGCCAGCTCACCCTCAACCTCAGGGATCTCTGGAAACACCATATATTTT. Encoded protein: CASSPSTSGISGNTIYF. The chain joins TRBV18 to TRBJ1-3, with D maybe TRBD1 (5 bases). This CDR3 comprises 17 residues. Trimming shortened V by 3 bases and J by 0 bases, and 15 bases separated the two germline ends. Per germline, CDR1 KGHSH and CDR2 LQKENI.

The chain recombines TRBV19 with TRBJ2-3; 9 nucleotides match TRBD1. V dropped 3 bases and J dropped 2; count of bases not matched to a gene: 12. This CDR3 is 18 amino acids long. Germline V gives CDR1 LNHDA, CDR2 SQIVND (reference sequence). CDR3 bases: TGTGCCAGTAGTATGGGCTGGAGAGGGACAGGGTACACAGATACGCAGTATTTT. Its translation is CASSMGWRGTGYTDTQYF.

This rearrangement joins TRBV29-1 to TRBJ2-5; the match to TRBD2 covers 9 bases. Germline lookup yields CDR1 SQVTM and CDR2 ANQGSEA. The CDR3 extends over 16 amino acids. With 0 bases clipped from V and 4 bases from J, the junction kept 9 bases outside the gene matches. For the CDR3, the DNA is TGCAGCGTTGAAGAGTACGGCGGGGGGGCGGGAGAGACCCAGTACTTC. It translates to CSVEEYGGGAGETQYF.

This chain links TRBV5-4 with TRBJ2-1; 11 nucleotides agree with TRBD2. Germline CDR1 is SGHNT and CDR2 is YYREEE (reference sequence). The CDR3 is 17 amino acids. Unmatched junction bases numbered 9, after V lost 3 bases and J lost 4 bases. The CDR3 is CASSSAYLAGGYNEQFF. CDR3 sequence (DNA): TGTGCCAGCAGCTCCGCTTATCTAGCGGGGGGATACAATGAGCAGTTCTTC.

This chain links TRBV5-4 with TRBJ2-1, with D perhaps matching TRBD2 (6 bases). The CDR3 runs to 15 residues. Germline lookup yields CDR1 SGHNT and CDR2 YYREEE (reference sequence). Trimming stripped 3 bases from V and 4 bases from J, with 14 bases between. CDR3 in DNA: TGTGCCAGCAGCTCACCCGGGACTCGTTACAATGAGCAGTTCTTC. Translating it yields CASSSPGTRYNEQFF.

The chain carries TRBV9 and TRBJ2-1; 9 bases match TRBD2. Per the germline V gene, CDR1 is SGDLS and CDR2 is YYNGEE. This CDR3 comprises 16 residues. The trim removed 0 bases at V and 4 bases at J, leaving 5 bases unmatched. The CDR3 reads CASSVGSGGYYNEQFF. CDR3 nucleotide sequence: TGTGCCAGCAGCGTAGGTAGCGGGGGCTATTACAATGAGCAGTTCTTC.

The sample holds a few counts of this clone. CDR3 region: CASTKVVNSPLHF. CDR3 DNA: TGTGCCAGCACCAAGGTTGTTAATTCACCCCTCCACTTT. The rearrangement uses TRBV7-9 and TRBJ1-6, with no clear D. Germline V gene lookup returns CDR1 SEHNR and CDR2 FQNEAQ (reference sequence). The length of the CDR3 is 13 residues. V lost 7 bases and J lost 6, with 10 bases in between.

V usage is TRBV15 and J usage is TRBJ2-1; D is possibly TRBD2 (7 bases). The CDR3 is 15 residues long. Trimming removed 0 bases from V and 10 bases from J, with 16 bases in between. The germline V gene has CDR1 LNHNV and CDR2 YYDKDF (reference sequence). The DNA of the CDR3 is TGTGCCACCAGCAGAGAAGGGGGGGAATTACAGGAGCAGTTCTTC. It specifies CATSREGGELQEQFF.

The V call is TRBV19, the J call TRBJ2-1, with 9 bases identical to TRBD2. Germline V gene lookup returns CDR1 LNHDA and CDR2 SQIVND (reference sequence). V lost 2 bases to trimming and J lost 0 bases; unmatched junction nucleotides: 2. The CDR3 sequence is 16 residues long. The CDR3 DNA reads as TGTGCCAGTAGTATACGCGGGGGGGCCTCCTACAATGAGCAGTTCTTC. Translating gives CASSIRGGASYNEQFF.

The rearrangement uses TRBV7-2 and TRBJ2-7; D perhaps matches TRBD2 (5 bases). The CDR3 runs 13 residues. Germline V gives CDR1 SGHTA, CDR2 FQGNSA. V was cut by 5 bases and J by 2 bases, with 10 bases left in between. CDR3 coding DNA: TGTGCCAGCAGCCAACCTAGCCCCTACGAGCAGTACTTC. Translated: CASSQPSPYEQYF.

The J gene is TRBJ1-1, the V gene TRBV4-2, with D maybe TRBD1 (6 bases). The CDR3 has 17 residues. CDR1 is LGHNA and CDR2 is YNFKEQ in the germline V gene. V lost 4 bases, J lost 1 base, and 19 bases lay in between. CDR3 in DNA: TGTGCCAGCAGCCCTGGCAGTCAGGGAGGGGGGAACACTGAAGCTTTCTTT. Its translation is CASSPGSQGGGNTEAFF.